This TCR beta chain was obtained from a study of T-cell memory formation after mild COVID-19 (dated by TCRdb to the early 2020s). For the wider study: TCR sequence clusters from the two donors were found to be largely donor specific. Longitudinal TCRalpha and TCRbeta repertoire sequencing tracked T-cell clones expanding and contracting after mild COVID-19 in a couple of donors. The cohort was made up of two young adult volunteers, one female and one male, who were previously healthy. General conclusions and limits of the study: SARS-CoV-2 specificity of the second-wave clones peaking on day 37 was not confirmed. Clones that contracted from day 15 to 85 showed balanced CD4/CD8 phenotypes, whereas a second wave of clones that expanded from day 15 to 37 leaned towards CD4+. The study included only a couple of mild cases, and larger cohorts that include severe cases with pre-infection samples were judged to be necessary. The detection of some responding clones in pre-infection memory suggests that pre-existing cross-reactive memory T cells joined the SARS-CoV-2 response. Contracting CD4+ clones turned up mainly in the CM and EM memory subsets, whereas EMRA was where CD8+ clones were enriched.

The sequencer listed for this sample is Illumina NovaSeq 6000. TCRalpha and TCRbeta cDNA libraries were built by 5'RACE with constant-segment primers, adding sample barcodes and unique molecular identifiers. RNA was extracted from every sample with Trizol reagent. The libraries were amplified in two PCR steps, and the second step added a second sample barcode and Illumina TruSeq adapters. Sequencing of the libraries was done on an Illumina NovaSeq, producing 2 x 150 bp paired-end reads. In the original analysis: The reads were demultiplexed and collapsed into UMI-guided consensus sequences using migec v1.2.7. Using mixcr v2.1.11, UMI consensuses were aligned to TRA and TRB V and J templates and then assembled into clonotypes. Expanded or contracted clonotypes were those called significant by both edgeR and NoisET, with noise models trained on biological replicates. For edgeR calls, a false discovery rate-adjusted p below 0.01 and a log2 fold-change threshold of 1 were applied. PCA with hierarchical clustering of max-normalized trajectories of the 1000 most abundant clonotypes was used as exploratory dynamics analysis. Separately sequenced CD4+ and CD8+ repertoires were used to assign the CD4 or CD8 phenotype of responding clones. TCRdb reworked the public reads: Q25 trimming with fastp, MiXCR clone assembly, productive beta chains retained. Duplicate CDR3 protein sequences are folded into a single record with the most common DNA and genes. TCRdb's processing, not the authors' own work, is the source of the V and J calls. Here the sample has more than 45,000 distinct CDR3 sequences; over 8.5% occur a single time. Clones ranked in the top ten supply over 9.5% of the sample.

On this clonotype: Its antigen specificity is not known. Nothing much larger sits one base from this clone, and base qualities are not available.

Inclusive of the bounding cysteine and phenylalanine, the CDR3 is 15 residues long. Solely the CDR3 DNA is kept, with 45 bases framed from the first base. CDR1 and CDR2 were assigned from the germline V gene as SGHRS and YFSETQ. V and J are trimmed by 3 bases and 4 bases, and the gene matches miss 6 bases of the junction. Ficoll-Paque density gradient centrifugation was used to isolate PBMCs. This receptor was taken from an adult woman who had mild COVID-19 (a few samples of this study predate the infection). The sample titles of this study are shuffled in the database, so cell type and time point are left out; the donor was told from shared clones. The sample taken for sequencing was PBMCs or a T cell subset sorted from them (not recorded which). In this chain, TRBV5-1 is recombined with TRBJ2-7, and 11 junctional nucleotides match TRBD2. In nucleotide form, the sequence is TGCGCCAGCAGCTCCGGGACTAGCGGCGGATACGAGCAGTACTTC. Translated, this gives CASSSGTSGGYEQYF.